This T cell receptor (beta chain) was profiled in a study of identical twins. Of note for this clonotype: Its cognate antigen is unknown.

TCRdb reprocessed the 5' RACE reads via MiXCR and lists one record per CDR3 protein. Here the sample spans 200,000 to 250,000 distinct CDR3 sequences, 6.5% being singletons. The study, taken as a whole, reports: The study found that models underestimated out-of-frame TCR alpha sharing in monozygotic twins. Invariant MAIT and iNKT cells could partly confound zero-insertion analyses.

These data were also filed under a second study, of T cells expressing NK-cell markers. That source notes: In roughly six donors, dominant CD3+CD56+NKG2C+ clonotypes ranked among the top 10 CD8+ clonotypes. The study found these clonotypes also leading the CD3+CD56-NKG2C+ fraction in a few donors.

Specimen: CD8+ T cells sorted from blood. This TCR came from a woman aged 18-29 years in good health.

CDR3 nucleotide sequence: TGTGCCAGTAGTCTAGCGGCCTTAACCTACAATGAGCAGTTCTTC. Protein: CASSLAALTYNEQFF. The chain employs TRBV19 and TRBJ2-1, with TRBD2 matching over 7 bases. The CDR3 is 15 amino acids. Germline CDR1 and CDR2: LNHDA and SQIVND (reference sequence). V shed 5 bases and J 2 bases; nucleotides not matched to a gene: 6.